This TCR beta chain comes out of a study of shared clonotypes between healthy human individuals. The deep-level immunoSEQ assay was used. The table came from immunoSEQ multiplex PCR; TCRdb's copy has only in-frame clones and leaves some out. The sample gives about 600,000 clones, 98% of which show up once; approximately 0.33% is in the top ten. V trimming: 0 bases; J trimming: 8 bases; junction bases outside the gene matches: 5. The CDR3 is made up of 15 amino acids. The germline CDR1 and CDR2 sequences are SGDLS and YYNGEE. Naivety among CD8 cells was defined by CD45RO negativity and positive CCR7 selection, thereby excluding terminally differentiated effector memory CD45RA+ cells.

The sample comprised naive CD8+ T cells sorted from blood. The sequence was obtained from a man aged 30 to 39 in good health. The J gene is TRBJ2-1, the V gene TRBV9, with 10 bases identical to TRBD2. The CDR3 coding sequence is TGTGCCAGCAGCGTAGCCCCTAGCGGGAGCTATGAGCAGTTCTTC. It translates to CASSVAPSGSYEQFF. Complete variable domain (other parts from reference TRBV9 and TRBJ2-1): DSGVTQTPKHLITATGQRVTLRCSPRSGDLSVYWYQQSLDQGLQFLIQYYNGEERAKGNILERFSAQQFPDLHSELNLSSLELGDSALYFCASSVAPSGSYEQFFGPGTRLTVL.